A selection of T cell receptor beta chains follows, all from one sample in a study of OX40 agonist ivuxolimab in advanced cancers. Repertoires were generated with immunoSEQ multiplex PCR, while TCRdb's copy carries only in-frame clones and drops some. The repertoire has 100,000 or so clones, about 85% of them found once; the top ten carry 3.5% to 4%. Sequencing used CD4+ or CD8+ T cells sorted from blood, obtained in a trial of the OX40 agonist ivuxolimab. Receptors originate from an adult with an advanced solid tumor such as melanoma, head and neck, liver or kidney cancer. CDR3s include the opening cysteine and the closing phenylalanine or tryptophan. D genes are given only for firm matches. Clone size, where shown, is once, few, many, or a class for clones that have expanded.

size,D,J,length,V,CDR3,DNA
once,NA,TRBJ2-7,14,TRBV18,CASSSGDDFYEQYF,TGTGCCAGCTCAAGCGGAGATGATTTCTACGAGCAGTACTTC
NA,NA,TRBJ2-1,12,TRBV27,CASSSGMNEQFF,TGTGCCAGCAGTTCAGGGATGAATGAGCAGTTCTTC
NA,NA,TRBJ2-1,15,TRBV11-2,CASSLGASSYNEQFF,TGTGCCAGCAGCTTAGGGGCTAGCTCCTACAATGAGCAGTTCTTC
NA,NA,TRBJ2-5,16,TRBV19,CASSMAGGGLQETQYF,TGTGCCAGTAGTATGGCCGGTGGGGGGCTCCAAGAGACCCAGTACTTC
NA,NA,TRBJ1-4,14,TRBV18,CASSPDRTFEKLFF,TGTGCCAGCTCACCAGACAGGACCTTTGAAAAACTGTTTTTT
NA,NA,TRBJ2-1,13,TRBV7-2,CASSLDWNNEQFF,TGTGCCAGCAGCTTGGACTGGAACAATGAGCAGTTCTTC
NA,NA,TRBJ2-7,15,TRBV6-5,CASSLPEGRAYEQYF,TGTGCCAGCAGTCTCCCAGAGGGGCGGGCCTACGAGCAGTACTTC
NA,TRBD2,TRBJ2-7,16,TRBV10-2,CASSELGGIGLYEQYF,TGCGCCAGCAGTGAGTTGGGAGGGATCGGTCTTTACGAGCAGTACTTC
NA,NA,TRBJ2-4,16,TRBV2,CASSTGHPLAKNIQYF,TGTGCCAGCAGTACCGGACATCCTCTAGCCAAAAACATTCAGTACTTC
NA,NA,TRBJ2-7,17,TRBV7-2,CASSLSSHRERDYEQYF,TGTGCCAGCAGCTTATCGTCCCACAGGGAGCGGGACTACGAGCAGTACTTC
NA,NA,TRBJ2-7,14,TRBV7-2,CASSPVGGGNEQYF,TGTGCCAGCAGCCCGGTCGGGGGTGGTAACGAGCAGTACTTC
NA,NA,TRBJ2-5,14,TRBV2,CASSGGRGLETQYF,TGTGCCAGCAGTGGGGGGAGGGGGCTGGAGACCCAGTACTTC
NA,NA,TRBJ1-5,12,TRBV19,CASSIGRQPQHF,TGTGCCAGTAGTATAGGAAGGCAGCCCCAGCATTTT
NA,NA,TRBJ2-1,12,TRBV7-9,CASSSDSNEQFF,TGTGCCAGCAGCTCGGACTCAAATGAGCAGTTCTTC